These T cell receptor beta chains were read from a single sample in a study of blood T cell repertoires in COVID-19. Assay used: immunoSEQ multiplex PCR; TCRdb lists only in-frame clones, some missing. The repertoire holds roughly 180,000 clones, around 85% seen once, with 6.9% in the top ten. Specimen: peripheral blood. These receptors all come from a man older than 75 with COVID-19, enrolled during active disease. Each CDR3 is given with its conserved first and last residue. D genes are given only for firm matches. Not all rows give a size; the values are once, few, many and, for expanded clones, a class.

CDR3	DNA	size	V	D	J
CASGTGLSARSDTQYF	TGTGCTAGCGGGACAGGGCTTAGTGCTCGGTCAGATACGCAGTATTTT	NA	TRBV12-5	TRBD1	TRBJ2-3
CASSPGLRNTEAFF	TGTGCCAGCAGCCCGGGACTCCGGAACACTGAAGCTTTCTTT	NA	TRBV5-8	NA	TRBJ1-1
CASSLDRGTGNQPQHF	TGTGCCAGCAGCTTAGATCGGGGAACGGGCAATCAGCCCCAGCATTTT	many	TRBV11-2	NA	TRBJ1-5
CASSPYREIVPSYTF	TGTGCCAGCAGCCCTTACAGGGAAATCGTTCCAAGCTACACCTTC	NA	TRBV7-9	NA	TRBJ1-2
CASSLRGAAGYTF	TGTGCCAGCAGCTTACGGGGGGCGGCTGGCTACACCTTC	NA	TRBV7-9	NA	TRBJ1-2
CASSPMGEANYGYTF	TGTGCCAGCAGTCCCATGGGAGAAGCTAACTATGGCTACACCTTC	NA	TRBV6-5	NA	TRBJ1-2
CASSLGGIQETQYF	TGTGCCAGCAGCTTAGGAGGGATCCAAGAGACCCAGTACTTC	NA	TRBV7-9	NA	TRBJ2-5
CASSLDSGGRTEAFF	TGTGCCAGCAGCTTGGATTCTGGGGGCAGAACTGAAGCTTTCTTT	NA	TRBV5-4	NA	TRBJ1-1
CATLSPVELYGYTF	TGTGCCACCCTTTCCCCCGTAGAGCTCTATGGCTACACCTTC	NA	TRBV19	NA	TRBJ1-2
CASSLGLAGGYGETQYF	TGTGCCAGCAGCTTGGGACTAGCGGGGGGTTATGGGGAGACCCAGTACTTC	NA	TRBV11-3	TRBD2	TRBJ2-5
CASSGTSGGTDTQYF	TGTGCCAGCAGTGGGACTAGCGGGGGGACAGATACGCAGTATTTT	NA	TRBV2	TRBD2	TRBJ2-3
CASSLGERGGRNEQFF	TGTGCCAGCAGCTTAGGAGAGCGGGGGGGCCGCAATGAGCAGTTCTTC	NA	TRBV7-6	TRBD2	TRBJ2-1
CASSVSGQGHQPQHF	TGTGCCAGCAGCGTTAGTGGACAGGGTCACCAGCCCCAGCATTTT	NA	TRBV9	TRBD1	TRBJ1-5
CATDRPPDTLYEQYF	TGTGCCACCGACCGTCCCCCGGACACCCTCTACGAGCAGTACTTC	NA	TRBV19	NA	TRBJ2-7
CASSTRKGQGRTQYF	TGTGCCAGTAGTACCCGCAAGGGACAGGGTCGGACGCAGTATTTT	NA	TRBV19	TRBD1	TRBJ2-3
CASSVGPGMGYGYTF	TGTGCCAGCAGCGTAGGCCCAGGGATGGGGTATGGCTACACCTTC	NA	TRBV9	NA	TRBJ1-2
CASQETGELFF	TGCGCCAGCCAGGAAACCGGGGAGCTGTTTTTT	NA	TRBV5-1	NA	TRBJ2-2
CASSLAGTENTEAFF	TGCGCCAGCAGCTTGGCCGGGACTGAGAACACTGAAGCTTTCTTT	NA	TRBV5-1	NA	TRBJ1-1
CASSFGLAGGKEQYF	TGTGCCAGCAGCTTCGGACTAGCGGGGGGAAAGGAGCAGTACTTC	NA	TRBV5-4	TRBD2	TRBJ2-7
CASLKTGTEANYGYTF	TGTGCCAGCTTAAAGACCGGGACAGAAGCTAACTATGGCTACACCTTC	once	TRBV18	TRBD1	TRBJ1-2